This T cell receptor (beta chain) stems from a study of control samples from healthy donors and cancer patients. Assay used: immunoSEQ multiplex PCR; TCRdb lists only in-frame clones, some missing. The sample has 100,000 to 150,000 clones, more than 90% seen once. Germline assignment: CDR1 MNHEY and CDR2 SVGAGI. Trimming shortened V by 0 bases and J by 0 bases, and 6 bases separated the two germline ends. This CDR3 region has 15 residues. The sequence was collected from a man between 18 and 29 years old in good health. Sequenced: blood. The chain employs TRBV6-5 and TRBJ1-3, with a possible D match to TRBD1 (5 bases). The CDR3 is CASSYSGGSGNTIYF. The DNA of the CDR3 is TGTGCCAGCAGTTACTCGGGGGGCTCTGGAAACACCATATATTTT.